The T cell receptor (beta chain) under discussion was sequenced for a study of beta chain features in type 1 diabetes. Study-wide results and caveats: Type 1 diabetes patients showed a moderate but significant shortening of TCRB CDR3s in all four CD4+ subsets. A closer apparent resemblance between naive, central memory and Treg TCRB repertoires was seen in patients than in healthy donors. VDJ junctions from patients with type 1 diabetes contained fewer insertions and more deletions.

Sorting based on CD45RO/CCR7/CD25/CD127/CD95/CD27 separated CD4+ naive, central memory, regulatory and stem cell-like memory cells. This clone was recorded a few times. What it binds is not known. Since all of the isolated RNA was reverse transcribed, expressed TCRB transcripts were what got sequenced. Sequencing used immunoSEQ multiplex PCR; TCRdb keeps in-frame clones, though not all of them. The sample contains roughly 240,000 clones, roughly 25% of which appear only once. The V and J ends lost 0 bases and 4 bases, in that order; junction bases with no gene match: 5. This CDR3 region has 15 residues. Germline CDR1 and CDR2: LNHNV and YYDKDF (reference sequence).

Sequencing was performed on naive CD4+ T cells from blood. The receptor was isolated from a woman aged 30 to 39 with type 1 diabetes. The rearrangement links TRBV15 to TRBJ2-5; TRBD2 matches 7 bases. The CDR3 spells CATSRDVGEGETQYF. CDR3 sequence (DNA): TGTGCCACCAGCAGAGACGTCGGGGAGGGAGAGACCCAGTACTTC. The entire variable domain, with the rest obtained from reference TRBV15 and TRBJ2-5, is as follows: DAMVIQNPRYQVTQFGKPVTLSCSQTLNHNVMYWYQQKSSQAPKLLFHYYDKDFNNEADTPDNFQSRRPNTSFCFLDIRSPGLGDTAMYLCATSRDVGEGETQYFGPGTRLLVL.